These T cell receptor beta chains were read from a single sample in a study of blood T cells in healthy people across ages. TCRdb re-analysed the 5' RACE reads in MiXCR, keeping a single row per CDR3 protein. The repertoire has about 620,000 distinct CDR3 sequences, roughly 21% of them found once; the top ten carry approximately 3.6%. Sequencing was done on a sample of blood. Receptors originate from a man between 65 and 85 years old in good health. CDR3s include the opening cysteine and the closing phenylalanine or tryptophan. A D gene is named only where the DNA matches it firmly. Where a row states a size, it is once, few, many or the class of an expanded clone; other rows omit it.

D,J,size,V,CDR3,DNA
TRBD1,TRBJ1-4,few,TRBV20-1,CSAAGTAVATNEKLFF,TGCAGTGCTGCCGGGACAGCCGTTGCAACTAATGAAAAACTGTTTTTT
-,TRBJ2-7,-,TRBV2,CASSISVYYEQYF,TGTGCCAGCAGTATTAGCGTATATTACGAGCAGTACTTC
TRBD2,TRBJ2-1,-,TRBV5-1,CASSPGPSGTYNEQFF,TGCGCCAGCAGCCCAGGCCCTAGCGGGACCTACAATGAGCAGTTCTTC
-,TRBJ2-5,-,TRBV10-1,CASTRRWTQETQYF,TGCGCCAGCACTCGAAGGTGGACACAAGAGACCCAGTACTTC
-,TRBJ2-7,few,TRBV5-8,CASSLQGGNEQYF,TGTGCCAGCAGTCTACAGGGGGGGAACGAGCAGTACTTC
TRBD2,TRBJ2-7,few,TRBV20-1,CSAREAGAGTYEQYF,TGCAGTGCTAGGGAAGCGGGGGCCGGTACCTACGAGCAGTACTTC
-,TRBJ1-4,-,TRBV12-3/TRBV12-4,CASSPGHTEKLFF,TGTGCCAGCAGCCCGGGACATACTGAAAAACTGTTTTTT
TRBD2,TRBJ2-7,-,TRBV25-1,CASSPSGGTTPEQYF,TGTGCCAGCAGTCCCTCGGGGGGTACAACCCCCGAGCAGTACTTC
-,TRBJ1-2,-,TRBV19,CASASVPGGYTF,TGTGCCAGTGCCAGTGTCCCAGGCGGCTACACCTTC
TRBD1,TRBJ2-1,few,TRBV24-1,CATSDPQGTLLNEQFF,TGTGCCACCAGTGATCCACAGGGGACCCTCCTCAATGAGCAGTTCTTC
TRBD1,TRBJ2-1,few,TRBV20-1,CSNTGQGGYNEQFF,TGCAGTAACACGGGACAGGGGGGCTACAATGAGCAGTTCTTC
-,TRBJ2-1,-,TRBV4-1,CASSQDEVSSYNEQFF,TGCGCCAGCAGCCAAGATGAAGTGAGCTCCTACAATGAGCAGTTCTTC
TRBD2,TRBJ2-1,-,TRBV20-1,CSLASGRYNEQFF,TGCAGCCTCGCTAGCGGGAGGTACAATGAGCAGTTCTTC
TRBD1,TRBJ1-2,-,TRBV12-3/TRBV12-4,CASSFAGGNYGYTF,TGTGCCAGCAGTTTCGCAGGGGGTAACTATGGCTACACCTTC
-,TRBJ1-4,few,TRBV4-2,CASSQGSGAIRFF,TGTGCCAGCAGCCAAGGTTCAGGGGCAATCCGTTTTTTT
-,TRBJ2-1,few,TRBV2,CASSDRGLNSYNEQFF,TGTGCCAGCAGTGATAGGGGCTTAAACTCCTACAATGAGCAGTTCTTC
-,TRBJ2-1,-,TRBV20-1,CSARDFVAASSYNEQSF,TGCAGTGCTAGAGACTTTGTAGCGGCCAGCTCCTACAATGAGCAGTCCTTC
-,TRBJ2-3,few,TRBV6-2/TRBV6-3,CASTFGTSTDTQYF,TGTGCCAGCACGTTCGGTACTAGCACAGATACGCAGTATTTT
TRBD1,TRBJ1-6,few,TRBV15,CATSREGQGSPLHF,TGTGCCACCAGCAGAGAGGGACAGGGATCACCCCTCCACTTT
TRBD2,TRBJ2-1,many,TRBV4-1,CASSAGLAGANEQFF,TGCGCCAGCAGCGCCGGACTAGCGGGAGCAAATGAGCAGTTCTTC
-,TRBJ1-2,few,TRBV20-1,CSARATQGEEKGYTF,TGCAGTGCTAGAGCCACACAGGGAGAGGAAAAAGGCTACACCTTC
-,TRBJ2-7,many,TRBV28,CASSLGLDYEQYF,TGTGCCAGCAGCTTAGGGCTAGACTACGAGCAGTACTTC
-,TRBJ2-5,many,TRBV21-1,CASSKAGGNQETQYF,TGTGCCAGCAGCAAAGCGGGAGGGAACCAAGAGACCCAGTACTTC
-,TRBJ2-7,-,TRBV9,CASSVAGSSNSYEQYF,TGTGCCAGCAGCGTAGCTGGGAGTTCCAACTCCTACGAGCAGTACTTC
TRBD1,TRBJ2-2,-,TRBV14,CASSRGQGRPGELFF,TGTGCCAGCAGCCGAGGACAGGGCAGGCCCGGGGAGCTGTTTTTT
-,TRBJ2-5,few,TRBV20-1,CSARSGPSETQYF,TGCAGTGCTCGAAGTGGGCCCTCGGAGACCCAGTACTTC
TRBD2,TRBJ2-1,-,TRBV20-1,CSARSGRDNEQFF,TGCAGTGCTAGGAGCGGGAGGGACAATGAGCAGTTCTTC
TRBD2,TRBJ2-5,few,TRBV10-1,CASSTGTSGQETQYF,TGCGCCAGCAGTACCGGGACTAGCGGGCAAGAGACCCAGTACTTC
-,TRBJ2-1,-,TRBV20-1,CSARDQGRGSYNEQFF,TGCAGTGCTAGAGATCAGGGAAGGGGCTCCTACAATGAGCAGTTCTTC
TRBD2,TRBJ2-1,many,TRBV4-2,CASSQETGLAGHEQFF,TGTGCCAGCAGCCAAGAAACGGGACTAGCGGGCCATGAGCAGTTCTTC
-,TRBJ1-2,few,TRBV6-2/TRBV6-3,CASSYSGARGSGYTF,TGTGCCAGCAGTTACTCAGGGGCGCGAGGCTCCGGCTACACCTTC
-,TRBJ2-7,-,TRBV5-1,CASSLAGGKTFPYEQYF,TGCGCCAGCAGCTTGGCAGGTGGGAAAACGTTCCCCTACGAGCAGTACTTC
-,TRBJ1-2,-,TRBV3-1,CASSQAAGGPGYTF,TGTGCCAGCAGCCAAGCGGCTGGGGGACCTGGCTACACCTTC
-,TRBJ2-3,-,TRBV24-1,CATSDLRAGRASTDTQYF,TGTGCCACCAGTGATTTGAGGGCGGGACGTGCTAGCACAGATACGCAGTATTTT